The 11 T cell receptor beta chains listed next were all sequenced from one sample in a study of CXCR3-negative and CXCR3-positive naive CD8 T cells. It was by 5' RACE with UMI labels that the TRB cDNA libraries were prepared. TCRdb re-called the 5' RACE reads, yielding one record per CDR3 amino acid sequence without DNA. Its clone listing holds tens of thousands of distinct CDR3 sequences. The specimen sequenced was memory CD8+ T cells from blood. These receptors all stem from a human donor in good health. Some clones in this sample may be carry-over from other donors' samples.

This chain joins TRBV7-6 and TRBJ1-1; as DNA is missing, the TRBD1 call by TCRdb cannot be tested. This CDR3 is 18 amino acids long. Germline CDR1 and CDR2: SGHVS and FNYEAQ. CDR3 residues: CASSLANWPGQKNTEAFF.

This chain joins TRBV11-1 and TRBJ2-7. The CDR3 extends over 13 amino acids. Germline CDR1 and CDR2: SGHAT and FQDESV (reference sequence). CDR3 region: CASSFDTSYEQYF.

The V and J genes are TRBV5-1 and TRBJ1-1; TCRdb calls TRBD1, which cannot be checked without DNA. The CDR3 sequence is 13 residues long. Germline V gene data show CDR1 as SGHRS and CDR2 as YFSETQ. This chain's CDR3 is CASSYGTGGEAFF.

This chain links TRBV29-1 with TRBJ2-7; as DNA is missing, the TRBD1 call by TCRdb cannot be tested. The CDR3 has 11 amino acids. CDR1 is SQVTM and CDR2 is ANQGSEA in the germline V gene. This chain's CDR3 is CSVLRGYEQYF.

This chain links TRBV28 with TRBJ1-5. This CDR3 is 14 amino acids long. In germline, CDR1 is MDHEN, CDR2 SYDVKM. The CDR3 sequence: CASSNDTSNQPQHF. The full variable domain, rest sourced from reference TRBV28 and TRBJ1-5, is DVKVTQSSRYLVKRTGEKVFLECVQDMDHENMFWYRQDPGLGLRLIYFSYDVKMKEKGDIPEGYSVSREKKERFSLILESASTNQTSMYLCASSNDTSNQPQHFGDGTRLSIL.

This clonotype is deemed medium-sized (0.01 to 0.1%) by its frequency. The CDR3 reads CASSSVQRQGTGTGELFF. This chain connects TRBV7-8 to TRBJ2-2; without DNA, the TCRdb call of TRBD1 cannot be checked. The CDR3 is 18 amino acids. CDR1 is SGHVS, CDR2 FQNEAQ, per germline. Based on the CDR3 plus reference TRBV7-8 and TRBJ2-2, the full variable domain is GAGVSQSPRYKVAKRGQDVALRCDPISGHVSLFWYQQALGQGPEFLTYFQNEAQLDKSGLPSDRFFAERPEGSVSTLKIQRTQQEDSAVYLCASSSVQRQGTGTGELFFGEGSRLTVL.

The J gene is TRBJ2-7, the V gene TRBV29-1; there is no DNA to check the TCRdb D call of TRBD1. Germline V gene data show CDR1 as SQVTM and CDR2 as ANQGSEA. The CDR3 covers 14 residues. CDR3 in amino acids: CSVSLGQGVREQYF.

The chain recombines TRBV7-9 with TRBJ2-3; TCRdb calls TRBD1, which cannot be checked without DNA. Germline V gives CDR1 SEHNR, CDR2 FQNEAQ (reference sequence). The CDR3 totals 16 residues. The CDR3 loop reads CASSLSGTGDLRTQYF.

The V gene is TRBV11-2, the J gene TRBJ2-5; the D call of TRBD2 rests on TCRdb alone, since no DNA is present to check it. The CDR3 is made up of 16 amino acids. Germline V gives CDR1 SGHAT, CDR2 FQNNGV. The CDR3 spells CASSSHGDLPWGTQYF.

This clonotype shows up as medium-sized by frequency. This chain joins TRBV6-5 and TRBJ2-5; TCRdb indicates TRBD1, and absent DNA this call remains unverified. Per the germline V gene, CDR1 is MNHEY and CDR2 is SVGAGI. CDR3 size: 15 residues. CDR3 protein: CASSYSRGREQTQYF.

The chain is built from TRBV11-3 and TRBJ1-1; the D gene TCRdb calls, TRBD1, cannot be checked with no DNA. This CDR3 region has 16 residues. The germline CDR1 and CDR2 sequences are SGHNT and YENEEA. The CDR3 reads CASSRQSGHSNTEAFF. The entire variable domain, with the rest obtained from reference TRBV11-3 and TRBJ1-1, is as follows: EAGVVQSPRYKIIEKKQPVAFWCNPISGHNTLYWYLQNLGQGPELLIRYENEEAVDDSQLPKDRFSAERLKGVDSTLKIQPAELGDSAVYLCASSRQSGHSNTEAFFGQGTRLTVV.